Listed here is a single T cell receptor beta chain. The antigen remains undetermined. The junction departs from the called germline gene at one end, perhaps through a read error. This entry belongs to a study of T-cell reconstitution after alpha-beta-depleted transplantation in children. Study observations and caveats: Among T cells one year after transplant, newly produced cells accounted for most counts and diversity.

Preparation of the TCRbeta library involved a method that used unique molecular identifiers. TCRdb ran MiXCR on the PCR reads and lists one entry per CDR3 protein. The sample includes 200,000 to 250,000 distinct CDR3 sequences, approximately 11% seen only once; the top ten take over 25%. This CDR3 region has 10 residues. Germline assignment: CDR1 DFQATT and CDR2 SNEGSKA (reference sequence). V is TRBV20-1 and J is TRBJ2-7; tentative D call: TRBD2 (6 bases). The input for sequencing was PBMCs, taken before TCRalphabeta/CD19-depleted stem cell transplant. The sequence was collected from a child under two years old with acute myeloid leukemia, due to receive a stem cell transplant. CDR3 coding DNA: TGCAGTGCCGCGGGGACCATAGAGAGGTTC. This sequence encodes CSAAGTIERF.